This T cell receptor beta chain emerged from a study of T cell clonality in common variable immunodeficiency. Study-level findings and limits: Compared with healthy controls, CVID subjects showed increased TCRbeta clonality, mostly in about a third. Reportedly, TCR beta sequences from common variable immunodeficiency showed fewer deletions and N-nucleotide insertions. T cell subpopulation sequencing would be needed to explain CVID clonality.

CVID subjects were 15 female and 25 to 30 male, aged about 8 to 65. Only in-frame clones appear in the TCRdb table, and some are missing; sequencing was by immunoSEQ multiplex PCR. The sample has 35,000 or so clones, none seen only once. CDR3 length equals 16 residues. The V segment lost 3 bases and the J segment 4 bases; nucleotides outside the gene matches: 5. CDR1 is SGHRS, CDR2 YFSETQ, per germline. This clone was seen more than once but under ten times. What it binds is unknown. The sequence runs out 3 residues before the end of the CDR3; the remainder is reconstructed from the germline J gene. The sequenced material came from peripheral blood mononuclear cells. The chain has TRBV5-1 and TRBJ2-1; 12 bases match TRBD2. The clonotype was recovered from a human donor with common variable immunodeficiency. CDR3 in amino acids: CASSSWTSGEYNEQFF. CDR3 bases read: TGCGCCAGCAGCTCATGGACTAGCGGGGAATACAATGAG.